The rows below give T cell receptor beta chains drawn from one sample of a study of identical twins. MiXCR, run by TCRdb on the 5' RACE reads, gives a single entry per CDR3 protein. The sample lists hundreds of thousands of distinct CDR3 sequences; under 9% were seen once. These data were likewise used in another study, on yellow fever vaccine responses in identical twins.

Sequenced sample: PBMCs. The source is a woman between 18 and 30 years old in good health. The CDR3 runs from the conserved cysteine through the conserved F or W. D genes are given only for firm matches. Clone size is stated in some rows and not others, as once, few, many or a class when expanded.

clone_size: few; v_call: TRBV5-1; d_call: -; j_call: TRBJ2-7; cdr3_aa: CASSLEGVDFGEQYF; cdr3_nt: TGCGCCAGCAGCTTGGAAGGGGTGGATTTTGGGGAGCAGTACTTC
clone_size: -; v_call: TRBV9; d_call: -; j_call: TRBJ1-6; cdr3_aa: CASSVAQGHGPLHF; cdr3_nt: TGTGCCAGCAGCGTAGCGCAGGGACATGGTCCCCTCCACTTT
clone_size: few; v_call: TRBV6-2/TRBV6-3; d_call: -; j_call: TRBJ2-7; cdr3_aa: CASTLGDEQYF; cdr3_nt: TGTGCCAGCACCCTCGGGGACGAGCAGTACTTC
clone_size: -; v_call: TRBV4-3; d_call: -; j_call: TRBJ2-1; cdr3_aa: CASSQDTRAINEQFF; cdr3_nt: TGCGCCAGCAGCCAAGATACCAGGGCTATTAATGAGCAGTTCTTC
clone_size: few; v_call: TRBV5-6; d_call: TRBD2; j_call: TRBJ2-2; cdr3_aa: CASSLALLAGDTGELFF; cdr3_nt: TGTGCCAGCAGCTTGGCCTTGCTAGCGGGGGACACCGGGGAGCTGTTTTTT
clone_size: -; v_call: TRBV9; d_call: TRBD1; j_call: TRBJ2-7; cdr3_aa: CASSDPGQGVEQYF; cdr3_nt: TGTGCCAGCAGTGATCCGGGACAGGGGGTCGAGCAGTACTTC
clone_size: few; v_call: TRBV7-8; d_call: -; j_call: TRBJ2-5; cdr3_aa: CASSLAGPRDGETQYF; cdr3_nt: TGTGCCAGCAGCTTAGCAGGGCCCCGGGACGGAGAGACCCAGTACTTC
clone_size: -; v_call: TRBV20-1; d_call: TRBD2; j_call: TRBJ2-3; cdr3_aa: CSARDRSGATDTQYF; cdr3_nt: TGCAGTGCTAGAGATCGAAGCGGGGCCACAGATACGCAGTATTTT
clone_size: -; v_call: TRBV4-1; d_call: -; j_call: TRBJ2-7; cdr3_aa: CASSQEAVTYEQYF; cdr3_nt: TGCGCCAGCAGCCAAGAAGCTGTAACCTACGAGCAGTACTTC
clone_size: many; v_call: TRBV4-1; d_call: -; j_call: TRBJ2-3; cdr3_aa: CASSQDFSVSDTQYF; cdr3_nt: TGCGCCAGCAGCCAAGATTTTAGTGTCTCAGATACGCAGTATTTT
clone_size: many; v_call: TRBV5-1; d_call: TRBD1; j_call: TRBJ2-1; cdr3_aa: CASSLRDRPDNEQFF; cdr3_nt: TGCGCCAGCAGCCTCCGGGACAGGCCTGACAATGAGCAGTTCTTC
clone_size: few; v_call: TRBV10-2; d_call: TRBD2; j_call: TRBJ2-1; cdr3_aa: CASTSTGTSGRNEQFF; cdr3_nt: TGCGCCAGCACTAGCACCGGGACTAGCGGCCGGAATGAGCAGTTCTTC
clone_size: -; v_call: TRBV11-2; d_call: -; j_call: TRBJ2-5; cdr3_aa: CASSRTNIRDNQETQYF; cdr3_nt: TGTGCCAGCAGCCGAACGAACATCCGGGACAACCAAGAGACCCAGTACTTC
clone_size: few; v_call: TRBV7-2; d_call: TRBD2; j_call: TRBJ2-5; cdr3_aa: CASSSRASGKQETQYF; cdr3_nt: TGTGCCAGCAGCTCGCGGGCTAGCGGGAAACAAGAGACCCAGTACTTC
clone_size: -; v_call: TRBV4-3; d_call: -; j_call: TRBJ2-2; cdr3_aa: CASSLTPRGNIGELFF; cdr3_nt: TGCGCCAGCAGCCTAACGCCTCGGGGAAATATCGGGGAGCTGTTTTTT
clone_size: -; v_call: TRBV7-6; d_call: -; j_call: TRBJ2-3; cdr3_aa: CASRERPSTDTQYF; cdr3_nt: TGTGCCAGCAGGGAGAGACCAAGCACAGATACGCAGTATTTT
clone_size: -; v_call: TRBV12-3/TRBV12-4; d_call: -; j_call: TRBJ1-6; cdr3_aa: CASSSQENNSPLHF; cdr3_nt: TGTGCCAGCAGTTCCCAGGAGAATAATTCACCCCTCCACTTT